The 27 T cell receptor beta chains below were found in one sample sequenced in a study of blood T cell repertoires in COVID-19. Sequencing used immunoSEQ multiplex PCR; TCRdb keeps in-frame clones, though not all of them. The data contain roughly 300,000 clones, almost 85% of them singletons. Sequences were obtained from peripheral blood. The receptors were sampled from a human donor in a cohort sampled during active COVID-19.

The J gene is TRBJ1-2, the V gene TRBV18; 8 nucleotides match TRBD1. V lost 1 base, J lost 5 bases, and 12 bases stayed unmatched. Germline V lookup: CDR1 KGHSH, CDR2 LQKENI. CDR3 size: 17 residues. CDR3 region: CASSPQTGAQGIYGYTF. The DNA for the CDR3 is TGTGCCAGCTCACCACAGACAGGGGCCCAGGGGATATATGGCTACACCTTC.

CDR3 protein: CASSFKTRDIQYF. CDR3 bases: TGTGCCAGCAGCTTCAAAACTAGGGACATTCAGTACTTC. The chain carries TRBV11-3 and TRBJ2-4, with D maybe TRBD2 (5 bases). CDR3 length: 13 amino acids. Germline V lookup: CDR1 SGHNT, CDR2 YENEEA. Trimming cost V 3 bases and J 8 bases, with 11 bases left between them.

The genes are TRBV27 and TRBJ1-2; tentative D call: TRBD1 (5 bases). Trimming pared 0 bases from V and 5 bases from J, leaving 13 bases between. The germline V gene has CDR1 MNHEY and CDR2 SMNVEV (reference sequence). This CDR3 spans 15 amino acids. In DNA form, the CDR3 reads TGTGCCAGCAGTTTATCAACGACAGCCCATTATGGCTACACCTTC. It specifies CASSLSTTAHYGYTF.

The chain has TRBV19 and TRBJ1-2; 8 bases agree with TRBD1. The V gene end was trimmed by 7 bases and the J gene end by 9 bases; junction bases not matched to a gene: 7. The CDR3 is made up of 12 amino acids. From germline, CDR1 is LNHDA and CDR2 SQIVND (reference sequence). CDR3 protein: CASKDRERSYTF. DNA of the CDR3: TGTGCCAGTAAGGACAGGGAACGGAGCTACACCTTC.

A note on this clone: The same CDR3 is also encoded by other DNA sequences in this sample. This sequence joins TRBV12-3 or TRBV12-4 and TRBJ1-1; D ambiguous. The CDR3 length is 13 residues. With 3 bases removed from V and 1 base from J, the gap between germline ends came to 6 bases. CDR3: CASSLRQNTEAFF. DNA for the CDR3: TGTGCCAGCAGTTTGAGGCAGAACACTGAAGCTTTCTTT.

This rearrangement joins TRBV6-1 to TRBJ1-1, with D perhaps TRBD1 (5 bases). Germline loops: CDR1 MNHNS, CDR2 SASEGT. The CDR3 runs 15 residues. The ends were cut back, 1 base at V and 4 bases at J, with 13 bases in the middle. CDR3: CASSEGGGLGTEAFF. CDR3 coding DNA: TGTGCCAGCAGTGAAGGGGGCGGTTTAGGCACTGAAGCTTTCTTT.

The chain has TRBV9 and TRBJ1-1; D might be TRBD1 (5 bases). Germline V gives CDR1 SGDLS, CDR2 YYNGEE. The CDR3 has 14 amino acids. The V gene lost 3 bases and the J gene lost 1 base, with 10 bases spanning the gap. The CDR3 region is CASSGGLSNTEAFF. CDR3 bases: TGTGCCAGCAGCGGGGGACTTTCGAACACTGAAGCTTTCTTT.

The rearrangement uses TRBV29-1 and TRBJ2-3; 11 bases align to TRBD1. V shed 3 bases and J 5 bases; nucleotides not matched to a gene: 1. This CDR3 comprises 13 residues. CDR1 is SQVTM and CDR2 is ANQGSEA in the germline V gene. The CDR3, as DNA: TGCAGCGTTGAGGGACAGGGGGGAGATACGCAGTATTTT. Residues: CSVEGQGGDTQYF.

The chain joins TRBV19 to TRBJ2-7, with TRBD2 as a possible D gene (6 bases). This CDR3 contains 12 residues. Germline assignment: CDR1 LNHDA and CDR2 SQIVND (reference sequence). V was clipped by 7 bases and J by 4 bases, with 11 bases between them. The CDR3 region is CASKGRGYEQYF. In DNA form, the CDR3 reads TGTGCCAGTAAGGGCCGGGGGTACGAGCAGTACTTC.

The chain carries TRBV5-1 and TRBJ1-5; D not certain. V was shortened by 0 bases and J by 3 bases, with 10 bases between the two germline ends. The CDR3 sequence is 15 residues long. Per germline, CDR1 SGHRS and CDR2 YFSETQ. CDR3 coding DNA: TGCGCCAGCAGCTTGGGGGCAGGCCCCAATCAGCCCCAGCATTTT. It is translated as CASSLGAGPNQPQHF. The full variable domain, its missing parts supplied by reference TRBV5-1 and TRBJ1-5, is KAGVTQTPRYLIKTRGQQVTLSCSPISGHRSVSWYQQTPGQGLQFLFEYFSETQRNKGNFPGRFSGRQFSNSRSEMNVSTLELGDSALYLCASSLGAGPNQPQHFGDGTRLSIL.

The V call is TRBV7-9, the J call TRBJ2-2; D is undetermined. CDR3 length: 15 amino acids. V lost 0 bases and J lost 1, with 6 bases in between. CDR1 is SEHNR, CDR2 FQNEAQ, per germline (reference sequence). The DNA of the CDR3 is TGTGCCAGCAGCTTAGCGGAGAAGAACACCGGGGAGCTGTTTTTT. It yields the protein CASSLAEKNTGELFF.

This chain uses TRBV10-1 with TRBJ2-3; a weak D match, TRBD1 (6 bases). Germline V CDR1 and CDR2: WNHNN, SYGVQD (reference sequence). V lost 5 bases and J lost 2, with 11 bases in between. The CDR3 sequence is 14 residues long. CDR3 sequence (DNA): TGCGCCAGCAGTCCACAGGGACCCACAGATACGCAGTATTTT. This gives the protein CASSPQGPTDTQYF.

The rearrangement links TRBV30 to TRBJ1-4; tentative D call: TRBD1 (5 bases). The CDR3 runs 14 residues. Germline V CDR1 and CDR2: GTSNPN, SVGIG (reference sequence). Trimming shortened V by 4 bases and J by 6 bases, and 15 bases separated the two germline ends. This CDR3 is CAWNPGRGDEKLFF. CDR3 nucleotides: TGTGCCTGGAATCCGGGACGGGGGGATGAAAAACTGTTTTTT.

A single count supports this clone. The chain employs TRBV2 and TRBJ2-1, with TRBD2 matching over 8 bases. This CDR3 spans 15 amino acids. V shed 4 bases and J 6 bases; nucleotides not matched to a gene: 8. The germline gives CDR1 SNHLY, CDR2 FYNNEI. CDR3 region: CASSVRLASGNEQFF. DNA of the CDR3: TGTGCCAGCAGTGTTAGACTAGCGTCGGGCAATGAGCAGTTCTTC.

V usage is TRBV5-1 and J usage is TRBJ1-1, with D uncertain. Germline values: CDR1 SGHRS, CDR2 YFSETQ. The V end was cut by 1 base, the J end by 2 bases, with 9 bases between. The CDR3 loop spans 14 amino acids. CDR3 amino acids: CASSLMRGNTEAFF. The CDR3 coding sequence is TGCGCCAGCAGCTTGATGCGGGGAAACACTGAAGCTTTCTTT. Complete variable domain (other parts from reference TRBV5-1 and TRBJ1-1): KAGVTQTPRYLIKTRGQQVTLSCSPISGHRSVSWYQQTPGQGLQFLFEYFSETQRNKGNFPGRFSGRQFSNSRSEMNVSTLELGDSALYLCASSLMRGNTEAFFGQGTRLTVV.

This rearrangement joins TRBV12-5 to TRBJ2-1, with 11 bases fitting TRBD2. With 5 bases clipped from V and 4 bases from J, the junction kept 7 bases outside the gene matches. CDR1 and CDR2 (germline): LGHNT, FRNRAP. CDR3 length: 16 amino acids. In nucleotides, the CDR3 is TGTGCTAGTGGTACAAACCTAGCGGGGGGTTACAATGAGCAGTTCTTC. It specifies CASGTNLAGGYNEQFF.

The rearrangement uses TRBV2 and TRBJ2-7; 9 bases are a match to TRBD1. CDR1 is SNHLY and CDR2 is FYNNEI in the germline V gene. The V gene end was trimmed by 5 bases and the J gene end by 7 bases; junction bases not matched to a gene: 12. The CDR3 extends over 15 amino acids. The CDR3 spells CASSPHGQGIGEQYF. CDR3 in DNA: TGTGCCAGCAGTCCTCACGGACAGGGGATAGGTGAGCAGTACTTC.

The CDR3 reads CASSLVARDYEQYF. Written as DNA, the CDR3 is TGCGCCAGCAGCTTGGTTGCCAGGGACTACGAGCAGTACTTC. This chain links TRBV5-1 with TRBJ2-7; the D gene is possibly TRBD1 (5 bases). V lost 0 bases to trimming and J lost 3 bases, with 10 bases between them. This CDR3 comprises 14 residues. Per the germline V gene, CDR1 is SGHRS and CDR2 is YFSETQ.

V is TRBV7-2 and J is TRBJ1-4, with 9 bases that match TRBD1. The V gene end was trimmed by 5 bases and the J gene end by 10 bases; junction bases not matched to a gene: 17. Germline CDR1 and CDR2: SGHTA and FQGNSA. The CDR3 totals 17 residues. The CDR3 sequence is CASSPSGTGLRVGKLFF. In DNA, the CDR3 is TGTGCCAGCAGCCCCTCGGGGACAGGGCTCCGTGTGGGAAAACTGTTTTTT.

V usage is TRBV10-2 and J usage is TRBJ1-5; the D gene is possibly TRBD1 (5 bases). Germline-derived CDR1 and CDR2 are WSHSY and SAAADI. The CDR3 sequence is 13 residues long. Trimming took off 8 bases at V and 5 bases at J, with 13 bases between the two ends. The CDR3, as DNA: TGCGCCAGCCAGGGCGCCTCTGATCAGCCCCAGCATTTT. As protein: CASQGASDQPQHF.

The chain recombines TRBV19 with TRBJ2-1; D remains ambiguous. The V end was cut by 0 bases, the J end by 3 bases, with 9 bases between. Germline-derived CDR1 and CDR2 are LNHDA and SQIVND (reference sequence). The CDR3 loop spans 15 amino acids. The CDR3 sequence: CASSIDWQVYNEQFF. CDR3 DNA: TGTGCCAGTAGTATAGATTGGCAGGTCTACAATGAGCAGTTCTTC.

The CDR3 bases are TGTGCCAGTAGGGGGGCGGAGGTTTGGCCCCAGCATTTT. It specifies CASRGAEVWPQHF. The V call is TRBV19, the J call TRBJ1-5; possibly TRBD1 for D (6 bases). The germline CDR1 and CDR2 sequences are LNHDA and SQIVND (reference sequence). The CDR3 consists of 13 residues. Trimming removed 6 bases from V and 9 bases from J, with 15 bases in between.

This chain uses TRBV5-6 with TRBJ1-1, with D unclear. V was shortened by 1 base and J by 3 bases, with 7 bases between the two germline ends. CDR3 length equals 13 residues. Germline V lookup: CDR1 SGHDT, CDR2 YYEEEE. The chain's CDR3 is CASSLSHYTEAFF. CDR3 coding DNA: TGTGCCAGCAGCTTGTCCCACTACACTGAAGCTTTCTTT.

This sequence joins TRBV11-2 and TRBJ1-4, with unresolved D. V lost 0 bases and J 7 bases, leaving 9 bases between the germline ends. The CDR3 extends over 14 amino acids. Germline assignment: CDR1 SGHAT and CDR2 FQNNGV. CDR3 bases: TGTGCCAGCAGCTTAGATAGGTCTAGTGAAAAACTGTTTTTT. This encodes CASSLDRSSEKLFF.

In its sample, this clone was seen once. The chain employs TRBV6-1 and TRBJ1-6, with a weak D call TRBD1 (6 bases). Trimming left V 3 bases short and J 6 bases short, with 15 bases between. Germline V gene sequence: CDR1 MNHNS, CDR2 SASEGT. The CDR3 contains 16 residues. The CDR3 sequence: CASSERGTTGNSPLHF. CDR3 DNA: TGTGCCAGCAGTGAGAGGGGGACAACCGGTAATTCACCCCTCCACTTT.

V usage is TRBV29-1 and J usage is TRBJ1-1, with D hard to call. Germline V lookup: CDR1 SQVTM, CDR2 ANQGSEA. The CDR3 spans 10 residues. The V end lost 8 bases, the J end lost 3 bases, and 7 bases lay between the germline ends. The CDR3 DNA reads TGCAGCCTCGGGGACACTGAAGCTTTCTTT. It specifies CSLGDTEAFF.

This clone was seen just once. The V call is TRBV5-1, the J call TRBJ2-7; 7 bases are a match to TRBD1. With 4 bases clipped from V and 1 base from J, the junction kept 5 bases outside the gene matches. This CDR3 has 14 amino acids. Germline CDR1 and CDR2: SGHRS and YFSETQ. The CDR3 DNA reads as TGCGCCAGCAGCAAATCGACAGGGTCCTACGAGCAGTACTTC. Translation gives CASSKSTGSYEQYF.